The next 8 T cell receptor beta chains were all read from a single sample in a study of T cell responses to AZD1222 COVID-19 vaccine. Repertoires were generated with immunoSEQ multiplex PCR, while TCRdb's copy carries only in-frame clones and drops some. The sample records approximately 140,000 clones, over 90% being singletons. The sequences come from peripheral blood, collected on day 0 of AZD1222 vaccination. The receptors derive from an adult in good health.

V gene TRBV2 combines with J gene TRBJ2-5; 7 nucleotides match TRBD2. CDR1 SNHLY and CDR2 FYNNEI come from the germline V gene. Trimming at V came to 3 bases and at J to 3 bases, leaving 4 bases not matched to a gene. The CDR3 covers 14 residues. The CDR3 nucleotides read TGTGCCAGCAGTGAGGCCCTAGCGGAAGAGACCCAGTACTTC. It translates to CASSEALAEETQYF.

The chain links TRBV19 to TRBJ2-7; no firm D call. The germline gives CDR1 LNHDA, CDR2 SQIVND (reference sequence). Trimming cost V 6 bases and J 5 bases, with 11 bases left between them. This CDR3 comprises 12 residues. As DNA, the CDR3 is TGTGCCAGTAGCGGCATTGGGGACGAGCAGTACTTC. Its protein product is CASSGIGDEQYF.

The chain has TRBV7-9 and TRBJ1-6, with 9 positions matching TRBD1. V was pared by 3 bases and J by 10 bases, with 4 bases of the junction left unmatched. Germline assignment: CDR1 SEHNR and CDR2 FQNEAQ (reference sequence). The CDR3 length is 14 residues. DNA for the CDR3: TGTGCCAGCAGCTTCGGGACAGGGCGATCACCCCTCCACTTT. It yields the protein CASSFGTGRSPLHF.

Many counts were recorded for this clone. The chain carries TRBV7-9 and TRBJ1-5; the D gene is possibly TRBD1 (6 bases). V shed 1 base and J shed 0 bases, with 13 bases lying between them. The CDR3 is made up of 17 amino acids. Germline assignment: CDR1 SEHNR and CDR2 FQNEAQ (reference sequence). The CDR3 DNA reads TGTGCCAGCAGCTTAGTCGTGGGACACTATAGCAATCAGCCCCAGCATTTT. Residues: CASSLVVGHYSNQPQHF.

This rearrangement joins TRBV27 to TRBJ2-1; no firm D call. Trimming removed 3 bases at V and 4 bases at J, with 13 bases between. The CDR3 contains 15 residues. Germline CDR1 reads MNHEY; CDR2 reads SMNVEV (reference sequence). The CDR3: CASSLGNPRYNEQFF. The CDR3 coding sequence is TGTGCCAGCAGTTTGGGAAACCCCCGGTACAATGAGCAGTTCTTC.

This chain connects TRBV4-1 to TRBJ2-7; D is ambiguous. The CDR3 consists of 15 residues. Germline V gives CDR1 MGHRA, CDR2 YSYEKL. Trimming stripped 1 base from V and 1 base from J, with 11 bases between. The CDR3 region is CASSQAGLASYEQYF. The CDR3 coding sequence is TGCGCCAGCAGCCAAGCCGGGCTGGCTTCCTACGAGCAGTACTTC.

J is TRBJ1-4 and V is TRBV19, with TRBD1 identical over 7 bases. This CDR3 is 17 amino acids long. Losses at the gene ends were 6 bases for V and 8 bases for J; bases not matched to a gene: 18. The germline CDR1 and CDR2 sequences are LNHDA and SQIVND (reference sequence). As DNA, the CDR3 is TGTGCCAGTAGGAACCGGGACAGCACCTACGCAGGGGAAAAACTGTTTTTT. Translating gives CASRNRDSTYAGEKLFF.

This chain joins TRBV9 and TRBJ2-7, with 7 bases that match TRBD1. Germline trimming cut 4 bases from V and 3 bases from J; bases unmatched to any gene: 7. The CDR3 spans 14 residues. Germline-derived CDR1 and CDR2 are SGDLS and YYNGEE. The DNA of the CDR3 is TGTGCCAGCAGCCCCCAGGGGGTAAACTACGAGCAGTACTTC. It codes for CASSPQGVNYEQYF.